This T cell receptor (beta chain) was recorded in a study of cytotoxic CD8 clonotypes in ibrutinib-treated CLL. Study in general: Partial response occurred in approximately 25 patients and complete response in 2; at median about 70 months, approximately 14 remained remitted and some 12 progressed.

General study results and limits: Higher clonality was seen at ibrutinib response and a return toward baseline at progression. The study found public clonotypes uncommon, contracting or stable on treatment.

Assay used: immunoSEQ multiplex PCR; TCRdb lists only in-frame clones, some missing. The sample yields 65,000 to 95,000 clones, around 84% seen once. On this clone itself: Its antigen is unidentified.

Sequenced here: PBMCs, sampled before ibrutinib treatment. This TCR derives from a human donor with chronic lymphocytic leukemia.

CDR3 in DNA: TGTGCCAGTAGTATTGCCACTGTCTACGAGCAGTACTTC. It specifies CASSIATVYEQYF. This chain uses TRBV19 with TRBJ2-7; no reliable D call. From germline, CDR1 is LNHDA and CDR2 SQIVND (reference sequence). The length of the CDR3 is 13 residues. V was shortened by 3 bases and J by 3 bases, with 9 bases between the two germline ends. Complete variable domain (other parts from reference TRBV19 and TRBJ2-7): DGGITQSPKYLFRKEGQNVTLSCEQNLNHDAMYWYRQDPGQGLRLIYYSQIVNDFQKGDIAEGYSVSREKKESFPLTVTSAQKNPTAFYLCASSIATVYEQYFGPGTRLTVT.